This T cell receptor (beta chain) originates from a study of CXCR3-negative and CXCR3-positive naive CD8 T cells (dated by TCRdb to the late 2010s). For context, the study as a whole: In total, roughly 140 million TRB reads were obtained, which works out to roughly 1.5 +/- 0.3 million reads per library. TRBV-TRBJ cluster analysis included naive subsets from roughly 5 donors and memory cells from 3 donors. Diversity and physicochemical repertoire analyses covered some ten donors pooled from two independent experiments.

Spanning cysteine to phenylalanine, the CDR3 consists of 17 amino acids. The DNA sequence is not available. The germline V gene encodes CDR1 SEHNR and CDR2 FQNEAQ (reference sequence). For each CD8+ T cell subset, flow sorting was done in triplicate, and roughly 310,000 cells per subset went directly into RLT lysis buffer. To exclude memory contaminants, naive CD8+ T cells were stringently defined as CD45RO-CCR7+CD27+CD95-. Standard density gradient centrifugation was used to isolate peripheral blood mononuclear cells from buffy coats. Naive CXCR3-negative and CXCR3-positive CD8+ T cells were flow-sorted using a FACSAria III. Total RNA was extracted from sorted cells using an RNeasy Mini Kit. In regard to this clonotype: There is no known antigen for this receptor.

Study-level results and caveats: TRBV-TRBJ usage was similar between naive CXCR3-negative and CXCR3-positive cells from the same donor, while memory cells showed distinct patterns. Because surface CD5, which has been linked to self-reactivity in mice, was comparable between naive subsets, TCR interaction strength was also inferred from TRB CDR3 physicochemical properties. Both naive subsets had comparably high repertoire diversity, while memory CD8+ T cells had much lower repertoire diversity. CXCR3 expression partially decreased after cryopreservation, so most assays used freshly isolated PBMCs. Compared with CXCR3-negative naive cells, CXCR3-positive naive cells had TRB CDR3s with higher hydrophobicity (lower Kidera factor 4), lower energy, and higher strength and volume indices.

The sequencing machine was a NextSeq 550. The Human TCR Profiling Kit (MiLaboratory) was used to prepare UMI-labeled 5' RACE TRB cDNA libraries. The full amount of extracted RNA was used for cDNA synthesis, and the full amount of resulting cDNA was used for PCR amplification. Libraries were prepared in parallel using an identical number of PCR cycles. In the source study's methods: MIGEC and MiXCR extracted about 50,000 +/- 10,000 unique UMI-labeled TRB cDNA molecules per library, requiring at least two reads per UMI. On average, each library contained about 40,000 +/- 10,000 functional in-frame TRB CDR3 nucleotide clonotypes without stop codons. After downsampling to 5000 UMI-labeled TRB molecules per sample, diversity metrics such as normalized Shannon-Wiener and Chao1 were calculated in VDJtools. VDJtools was used to calculate clonotype-size-weighted physicochemical properties of the central five CDR3 residues, namely interaction energy, strength, volume and Kidera factor 4. The reads, reprocessed by TCRdb, yield one row per CDR3 protein sequence and no DNA. These V and J calls are TCRdb output, not the study's own analysis. This sample's table has entries for about 150,000 distinct CDR3 sequences. The ten largest clones take up around 0.44% of the sample.

The clonotype comes from a human donor in good health. Some clones in this sample may be carry-over from other donors' samples. What was sequenced was naive CXCR3+ CD8+ T cells from blood. The cell subset or site label here, explained by the study, means: CD45RO-CCR7+CD27+CD95- naive CD8+ T cells expressing CXCR3 (TNR3+). The chain joins TRBV7-9 to TRBJ2-1; checking the TCRdb D call of TRBD1 is not possible without DNA. The CDR3 is CASSPARASKNGNEQFF.